This entry features one T cell receptor beta chain sequence. The sample comes from a study of blood T cell repertoires in COVID-19. Study-wide background: Donors in the United States, Italy and Spain gave samples during acute or convalescent COVID-19. The cDNA or gDNA used as material had been derived from T cells, B-cell-depleted T cells, or PBMCs.

Authors' methods: How many nucleated cells were present was estimated from reference gene primer amplification. Libraries were prepared by immunoSEQ multiplex PCR; TCRdb keeps only in-frame clonotypes and omits some of them. The DNA was the basis for D and trimming; V, J and clone size are from that table. The sample comprises some 170,000 clones, roughly 76% of which are singletons, and roughly 11% rests with the top ten. The CDR3 is 15 residues long. Per germline, CDR1 SGHKS and CDR2 YYEKEE (reference sequence). V dropped 0 bases and J dropped 0 bases, with 7 bases sitting between them. A Seattle source enrolled patients during active infection and followed them longitudinally.

This clonotype originated in a woman aged 40-49 years with COVID-19, enrolled during active disease. Sequencing input: peripheral blood. This chain connects TRBV5-5 to TRBJ1-5; D possibly corresponds to TRBD1 (5 bases). The chain's CDR3 is CASSLGQHSNQPQHF. DNA for the CDR3: TGTGCCAGCAGCTTGGGACAGCATAGCAATCAGCCCCAGCATTTT.